This record looks at one T cell receptor (beta chain) sequence and its context. Germline V lookup: CDR1 SEHNR, CDR2 FQNEAQ (reference sequence). This CDR3 has 17 residues. Trimming pared 5 bases from V and 0 bases from J, leaving 20 bases between. Here immunoSEQ multiplex PCR was the method, and the copy in TCRdb shows in-frame clones only, minus some. The table includes about 56,000 clones, around 79% detected once. This sample was taken from a study of memory CD4+ T cells and cytomegalovirus serostatus. The sort gate was single viable CD3+CD4+CD8-CD45RO+ cells for memory CD4+ T cells. Total CD4+ T cells were enriched by CD4 positive selection.

Sequenced: memory CD4+ T cells from blood. This TCR came from an adult in good health and CMV-seropositive. The chain combines TRBV7-9 with TRBJ2-7, with D maybe TRBD1 (6 bases). In DNA form, the CDR3 reads TGTGCCAGCAGCACGAAAGGACAGTTCCGGAGCTCCTACGAGCAGTACTTC. Protein: CASSTKGQFRSSYEQYF.